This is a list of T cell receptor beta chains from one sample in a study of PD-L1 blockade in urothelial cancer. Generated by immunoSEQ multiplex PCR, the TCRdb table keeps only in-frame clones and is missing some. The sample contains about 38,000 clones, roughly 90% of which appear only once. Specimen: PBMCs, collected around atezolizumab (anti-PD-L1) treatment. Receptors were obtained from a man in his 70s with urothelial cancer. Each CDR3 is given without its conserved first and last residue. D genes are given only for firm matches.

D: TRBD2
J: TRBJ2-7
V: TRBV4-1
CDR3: ASSQDGLAGEVGYEQY

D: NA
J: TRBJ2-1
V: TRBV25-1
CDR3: ASSESYSNEQF

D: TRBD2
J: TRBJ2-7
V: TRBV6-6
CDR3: ASTLGGSGAHEQY

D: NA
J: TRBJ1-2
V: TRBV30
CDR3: AWREGYT

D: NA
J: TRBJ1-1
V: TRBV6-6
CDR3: ASSYIGAMNTEAF

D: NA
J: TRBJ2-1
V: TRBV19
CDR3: ASSPSEIVGKVYNEQF

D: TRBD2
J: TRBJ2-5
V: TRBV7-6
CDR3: ASSGSGAAWGTQY

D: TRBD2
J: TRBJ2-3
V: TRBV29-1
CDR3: SVGGGLAGGKTDTQY

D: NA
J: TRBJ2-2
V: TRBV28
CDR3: ASLFSPPNTGELF

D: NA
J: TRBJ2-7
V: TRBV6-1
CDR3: ASSDRQWSEYEQY

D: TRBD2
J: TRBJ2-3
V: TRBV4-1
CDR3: ASSKREDYTDTQY

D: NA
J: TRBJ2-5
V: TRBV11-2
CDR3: ASSFPSSSETQY

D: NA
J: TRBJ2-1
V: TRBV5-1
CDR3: ASSLAGGFNEQF

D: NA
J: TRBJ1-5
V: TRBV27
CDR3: ASGRGGYGQPQH

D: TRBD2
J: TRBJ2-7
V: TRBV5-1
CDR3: ASRLEGLAPGEQY

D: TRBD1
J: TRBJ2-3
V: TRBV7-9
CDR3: ASSLGQGTSTDTQY

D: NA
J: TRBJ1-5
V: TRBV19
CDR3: ASRSGWDQPQH

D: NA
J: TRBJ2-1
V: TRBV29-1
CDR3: SVDGGLSSYNEQF

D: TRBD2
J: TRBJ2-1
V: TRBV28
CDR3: ASTEVSLAGTDEQF

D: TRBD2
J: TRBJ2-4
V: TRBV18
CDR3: ASSPGTSGRDIQY

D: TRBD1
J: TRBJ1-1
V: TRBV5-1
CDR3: ASYRDRDTEAF

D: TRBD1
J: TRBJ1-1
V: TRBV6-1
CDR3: ASRGQENTEAF

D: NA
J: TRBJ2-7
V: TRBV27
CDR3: ASSSPTPAYEQY

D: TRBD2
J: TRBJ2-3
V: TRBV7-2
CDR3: ASLELAGVDTQY

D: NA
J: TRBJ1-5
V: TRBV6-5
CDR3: ASRGGAGQPQH

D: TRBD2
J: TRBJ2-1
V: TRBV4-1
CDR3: ASSQTPGGQYNEQF

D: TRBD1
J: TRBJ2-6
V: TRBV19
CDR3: ASSMGDRGHSGANVLT

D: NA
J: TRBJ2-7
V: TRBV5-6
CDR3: ASSFQGRPYEQY